This TCR beta chain was retrieved from a study of beta chain features in type 1 diabetes. Study summary: Sorted cells from all samples, numbering almost 110 million, were examined. Study results and caveats: A moderate, significant TCRB CDR3 shortening appeared in type 1 diabetes across four CD4+ subsets.

Sequenced material consisted of expressed TCRB transcripts (all of the isolated RNA was reverse transcribed). Roughly 3.57 million reads on average were seen across naive, central memory and regulatory T cell samples. The method was immunoSEQ multiplex PCR; TCRdb's version includes in-frame clones alone and lacks a portion of them. The sample includes about 260,000 clones, roughly 21% seen only once; the top ten take 0.028%. By way of CD45RO/CCR7/CD25/CD127/CD95/CD27, the CD4+ regulatory, stem cell-like memory, central memory and naive cells were sorted. This clone turned up a few times. No antigen is known for it. Germline V gene sequence: CDR1 LNHDA, CDR2 SQIVND (reference sequence). J gave up 9 bases and V 3 bases, and 4 bases lay outside the gene matches. The CDR3 contains 13 residues.

The chain combines TRBV19 with TRBJ1-1, with 10 bases fitting TRBD1. The specimen was naive CD4+ T cells from blood. The TCR sequence derives from a woman aged 40 to 50 with type 1 diabetes. CDR3 in DNA: TGTGCCAGTAGTATCCGGGACAGGGGACAAGCTTTCTTT. It translates to CASSIRDRGQAFF.